The T cell receptor beta chain under discussion was sequenced for a study of Tregs in tolerant kidney transplant recipients (dated by TCRdb to the late 2010s). With respect to the entire study: The study applied TCRbeta sequencing to find donor-specific regulatory T cells before combined kidney and bone marrow transplantation and then followed those same cells after transplant. Points the paper makes about the study in general: In tolerant patients, the expansion of donor-specific Tregs was greater than global Treg expansion, suggesting that the expansion was antigen-driven rather than nonspecific. Although technical replication error seemed to be minimal, the question of biological reproducibility was not addressed directly. Because the PCR primers were changed over time for some patients, nucleotide-level comparison could not be performed across the samples from those patients. Expanding Tregs with activated donor B cells appeared to identify the most biologically relevant and donor-specific TCRbeta repertoire. The study was constrained by small patient numbers, and validation of the findings is required in larger populations and under other immunosuppression protocols.

V is reduced by 1 base and J by 2 bases, leaving a spacing of 11 bases between them. CDR1 and CDR2 (LGHNA, YNFKEQ) derive from the germline V gene. From cysteine to phenylalanine, the CDR3 is 16 amino acids long. CDR3 DNA is the only sequence kept; it has 48 bases, read in frame from the first base. A remark on this clone: No cognate antigen has been identified for it. Per-base quality was not reported, and no clone a single base away is much larger than it.

Genomic DNA was extracted from sorted cells with the QIAGEN DNeasy Blood and Tissue Kit for TCRbeta CDR3 sequencing. High-throughput TCRbeta CDR3 sequencing, including PCR amplification with bias correction and internal controls, was performed commercially through immunoSEQ. Regarding the original processing steps: A unique productive TCRbeta sequence was defined by the CDR3 nucleotide sequence when primers matched, and otherwise by the CDR3 amino acid sequence together with the Vbeta and Jbeta genes. To correct for sorting error, sequences found in more than one sorted population at a frequency ratio of 2:1 or less were discarded, and the remaining shared sequences were assigned to the population with the higher frequency. A sequence counted as donor-reactive if, in CFSE-low cells, the sequence had a frequency of at least 0.01% and was expanded at least 5-fold compared with unstimulated cells. Repertoire divergence was quantified by Jensen-Shannon divergence using the top 100 TCRbeta sequences ranked by frequency. When a sample had multiple sequencing runs, each run was corrected for sorting error separately and the runs were then pooled. Sourced from immuneACCESS, this table was stored by TCRdb with only in-frame sequences that have V and J called. A share of the clones is absent; for the studies checked, an unresolved V gene accounts for under half, and the remainder has no known explanation. V, J and clone size were drawn from that table, and D and trimming were deduced from the DNA. This sample lists approximately 90,000 clones; approximately 94% were detected once. The ten largest clones capture 1.6% of the sample.

The transplants used related donors with nonmyeloablative bone marrow transplantation, and mixed chimerism in the human trials was transient. Thawed PBMCs were FACS-sorted into unstimulated Tregs (CD4+CD25+CD127-), CD4+ non-Tregs (CD4+CD25-), CD4 cells and CD8 cells. Patients were 4 combined kidney and bone marrow transplant recipients from the ITN036ST trial, and only these trial subjects had samples available. Healthy control blood was processed to PBMCs by Ficoll density gradient and cryopreserved, and patient PBMCs were collected before and after transplant. The sequences come from CD4+ T cells from blood (PBMCs), collected 12 months after the transplant. This TCR was recovered from a human patient who received a combined kidney and bone marrow transplant. The graft donor may be the source of some T cells after a transplant. The chain employs TRBV4-2 and TRBJ1-4; TRBD1 might be the D gene, on 5 matching bases. The nucleotide sequence reads as follows: TGTGCCAGCAGCCAAGGGGGGGGAGCGACTAATGAAAAACTGTTTTTT. Its product reads: CASSQGGGATNEKLFF.